These 27 T cell receptor beta chains originate from one sample sequenced in a study of blood T cells in healthy people across ages. For the second PCR, which ran for about 6 to 12 cycles, a sample-barcoded 5' primer and a J-beta primer mix were used. TCRdb recomputed calls from the 5' RACE reads with MiXCR, one row per CDR3 protein. The sample shows 850,000 to 1,300,000 distinct CDR3 sequences, 40% to 55% of them seen only once. Sequenced: blood. The receptors shown here come from a woman aged 60-75 years in good health.

The rearrangement uses TRBV5-6 and TRBJ2-5, with D perhaps matching TRBD1 (8 bases). The CDR3 runs 18 residues. Trimming took 5 bases from V and 11 from J, leaving 34 bases between them. CDR1 is SGHDT and CDR2 is YYEEEE in the germline V gene. CDR3 sequence reads: CASSLGLAGGDIRAGQYF. The CDR3 DNA is TGTGCCAGCAGTTTAGGCTTGGCAGGGGGCGATATCCGAGCGGGGCAGTACTTC.

This chain joins TRBV10-3 and TRBJ2-3; D gene uncertain. The CDR3 loop spans 15 amino acids. The germline gives CDR1 ENHRY, CDR2 SYGVKD. V shed 3 bases and J shed 4 bases, with 14 bases lying between them. The CDR3 region has the DNA TGTGCCATCAGTGACCGCCGGGCCAAGTCAGATACGCAGTATTTT. Translating gives CAISDRRAKSDTQYF.

The chain couples TRBV2 to TRBJ2-1, with D perhaps given as TRBD1 or TRBD2 (5 bases each). The germline CDR1 and CDR2 sequences are SNHLY and FYNNEI. Deletions cut 6 bases from V and 4 bases from J, with 13 bases between. The CDR3 loop spans 14 amino acids. The CDR3 spells CASSPGRRYNEQFF. The CDR3 region has the DNA TGTGCCAGCAGCCCGGGACGGAGATACAATGAGCAGTTCTTC.

This clonotype was counted a single time. Lacking the conserved final phenylalanine or tryptophan, this CDR3 likely reflects a read error. The chain links TRBV9 to TRBJ2-7; D could derive from TRBD1 or TRBD2 (6 bases each). Between the trimmed V and J ends, which lost 2 bases and 5 bases, there was a span of 11 bases. CDR1 is SGDLS and CDR2 is YYNGEE in the germline V gene. The CDR3 consists of 13 residues. The CDR3 spells CASSVGGRNEQYL. The CDR3 nucleotides read TGTGCCAGCAGCGTTGGGGGGCGGAACGAGCAGTACCTC.

The gene calls are TRBV20-1 and TRBJ1-4, with D possibly TRBD1 on 5 matching bases. Looked up from germline, CDR1 is DFQATT and CDR2 is SNEGSKA (reference sequence). Trimming stripped 6 bases from V and 8 bases from J, with 16 bases between. CDR3 length: 13 residues. The CDR3 coding sequence is TGCAGTGCCTTACAGCCAGGGACGGAAAAACTGTTTTTT. Protein product: CSALQPGTEKLFF.

This clonotype was seen only a few times. The rearrangement joins TRBV20-1 to TRBJ2-7; 13 positions agree with TRBD2. With V trimmed by 6 bases and J by 7 bases, 12 bases remained unmatched. The germline CDR1 and CDR2 sequences are DFQATT and SNEGSKA (reference sequence). The CDR3 contains 15 residues. CDR3 residues: CSAATGLAGNNEQYF. CDR3 in DNA: TGCAGTGCCGCCACGGGACTAGCGGGGAACAATGAGCAGTACTTC.

V gene TRBV9 combines with J gene TRBJ2-1; TRBD1 matches at 8 bases. This CDR3 has 14 residues. V gave up 3 bases and J gave up 8 bases; unmatched junction bases: 7. CDR1 and CDR2 (germline): SGDLS, YYNGEE. CDR3 protein: CASSDRDRSDEQFF. The CDR3, as DNA: TGTGCCAGCAGCGACCGGGACAGGAGCGATGAGCAGTTCTTC.

This rearrangement joins TRBV7-9 to TRBJ2-2, with D tentatively TRBD1 or TRBD2 (6 bases each). Looked up from germline, CDR1 is SEHNR and CDR2 is FQNEAQ (reference sequence). The CDR3 sequence is 16 residues long. The V end was cut by 8 bases, the J end by 6 bases, with 22 bases between. The DNA for the CDR3 is TGTGCCAGCGGTTCAGCAGGGGAGGTGGGCGCCGGGGAGCTGTTTTTT. It specifies CASGSAGEVGAGELFF.

This clonotype was recorded a few times. V and J are TRBV5-1 and TRBJ2-3; TRBD2 aligns across 7 bases. CDR1 and CDR2 from the germline V gene are SGHRS and YFSETQ. The CDR3 totals 16 residues. The V gene end was trimmed by 4 bases and the J gene end by 0 bases; junction bases not matched to a gene: 8. Written as DNA, the CDR3 is TGCGCCAGCAGCCCAGCAGGGACTACTAGCACAGATACGCAGTATTTT. This codes for CASSPAGTTSTDTQYF.

This clonotype turned up a few times. The chain couples TRBV29-1 to TRBJ2-3; 8 positions agree with TRBD2. V gave up 3 bases and J gave up 4 bases; unmatched junction bases: 3. There are 13 residues in the CDR3. CDR1 SQVTM and CDR2 ANQGSEA come from the germline V gene. The CDR3 protein is CSVESGSPDTQYF. For the CDR3, the DNA is TGCAGCGTTGAGAGCGGGAGTCCAGATACGCAGTATTTT.

This clonotype was picked up a small number of times. The chain carries TRBV6-1 and TRBJ2-3; no reliable D call. V lost 4 bases to trimming and J lost 14 bases, with 16 bases between them. Germline values: CDR1 MNHNS, CDR2 SASEGT. This CDR3 has 12 residues. CDR3 region: CASSGISWTGYF. CDR3 coding DNA: TGTGCCAGCAGTGGCATTAGTTGGACGGGGTATTTT.

This clonotype turned up a few times. The rearrangement joins TRBV2 to TRBJ2-4; 7 bases match TRBD1. The CDR3 has 13 amino acids. The V gene end was trimmed by 3 bases and the J gene end by 15 bases; junction bases not matched to a gene: 11. Germline V gene lookup returns CDR1 SNHLY and CDR2 FYNNEI. The CDR3 coding sequence is TGTGCCAGCAGTGAGATAAGACAGGGACATCGGTACTTC. This encodes CASSEIRQGHRYF. Drawing the rest from reference TRBV2 and TRBJ2-4, the complete variable domain is EPEVTQTPSHQVTQMGQEVILRCVPISNHLYFYWYRQILGQKVEFLVSFYNNEISEKSEIFDDQFSVERPDGSNFTLKIRSTKLEDSAMYFCASSEIRQGHRYFGAGTRLSVL.

This chain uses TRBV7-2 with TRBJ2-3; either TRBD1 or TRBD2 may fit D (5 bases each). Germline V gene lookup returns CDR1 SGHTA and CDR2 FQGNSA. V lost 5 bases, J lost 3 bases, and 18 bases lay in between. The CDR3 sequence is 16 residues long. The CDR3 sequence is CASSQARSGGTDTQYF. CDR3 DNA sequence: TGTGCCAGCAGCCAAGCCCGGAGTGGGGGTACAGATACGCAGTATTTT.

CDR3 nucleotides: TGTGCCAGCAGTCCCGGGCAGCCCCAGCATTTT. Translating gives CASSPGQPQHF. The chain couples TRBV6-2 or TRBV6-3 to TRBJ1-5, with D unresolved. Trimming took off 5 bases at V and 7 bases at J, with 6 bases between the two ends. Per the germline V gene, CDR1 is MNHEY and CDR2 is SVGEGT. CDR3 length equals 11 residues.

This clonotype was picked up a small number of times. The rearrangement links TRBV9 to TRBJ2-5; 11 bases are a match to TRBD1. Looked up from germline, CDR1 is SGDLS and CDR2 is YYNGEE. The CDR3 spans 16 residues. V was clipped by 4 bases and J by 4 bases; unmatched bases: 9. CDR3 sequence (DNA): TGTGCCAGCAGCATGACCGGGACAGGGGGGAGAGAGACCCAGTACTTC. Encoded protein: CASSMTGTGGRETQYF.

This clonotype came up a few times. The gene calls are TRBV5-1 and TRBJ2-7; 7 bases align to TRBD1. Germline V gene sequence: CDR1 SGHRS, CDR2 YFSETQ. The CDR3 is 16 amino acids. The J segment lost 1 base and the V segment lost 4 bases, leaving 11 bases of the junction unmatched. The CDR3 DNA follows: TGCGCCAGCAGCGTTACCCGGGACAGCGGATCCTACGAGCAGTACTTC. Amino acid sequence: CASSVTRDSGSYEQYF.

V and J are TRBV4-2 and TRBJ2-5; D is perhaps TRBD2 (6 bases). CDR1 is LGHNA, CDR2 YNFKEQ, per germline. The V gene lost 0 bases and the J gene lost 5 bases, with 16 bases spanning the gap. This CDR3 region has 16 residues. In DNA, the CDR3 is TGTGCCAGCAGCCAAGAATTCGCCGGGAGCGGTGAGACCCAGTACTTC. Translated: CASSQEFAGSGETQYF.

This clonotype has a handful of counts. The chain links TRBV20-1 to TRBJ2-5; D remains ambiguous. The V end was cut by 5 bases, the J end by 0 bases, with 10 bases between. Germline CDR1 is DFQATT and CDR2 is SNEGSKA (reference sequence). The CDR3 totals 13 residues. The CDR3 loop reads CSAPSVYQETQYF. In DNA, the CDR3 is TGCAGTGCTCCCAGCGTGTACCAAGAGACCCAGTACTTC.

V is TRBV27 and J is TRBJ1-2; D might be TRBD1 (6 bases). In germline, CDR1 is MNHEY, CDR2 SMNVEV (reference sequence). Between the trimmed V and J ends, which lost 4 bases and 4 bases, there was a span of 19 bases. This CDR3 region has 16 residues. The CDR3 DNA sequence: TGTGCCAGCAGTTACAGTCGGGACCCAGGGGTCTATGGCTACACCTTC. Protein: CASSYSRDPGVYGYTF.

This clonotype showed up just a few times. The V gene is TRBV20-1, the J gene TRBJ2-1; D perhaps matches TRBD1 (5 bases). The length of the CDR3 is 14 residues. Germline V gives CDR1 DFQATT, CDR2 SNEGSKA (reference sequence). V lost 6 bases and J lost 10, with 22 bases in between. This CDR3 reads CSAQRGVRATEQFF. CDR3 coding DNA: TGCAGTGCCCAGAGAGGTGTCAGGGCAACCGAGCAGTTCTTC.

This chain connects TRBV2 to TRBJ2-5; D is uncertain. Trimming left V 6 bases short and J 7 bases short, with 12 bases between. The CDR3 is made up of 12 amino acids. Germline loops: CDR1 SNHLY, CDR2 FYNNEI. CDR3 nucleotide sequence: TGTGCCAGCAGGGATAATCCTGGGACCCAGTACTTC. Translating it yields CASRDNPGTQYF.

The rearrangement joins TRBV29-1 to TRBJ2-1; 8 nucleotides align to TRBD2. J lost 5 bases, V lost 6 bases, and 18 bases had no gene match. There are 17 residues in the CDR3. Germline lookup yields CDR1 SQVTM and CDR2 ANQGSEA. This CDR3 reads CSVDGGGRSPTNNEQFF. The DNA for the CDR3 is TGCAGCGTCGACGGGGGGGGGAGATCACCAACTAACAATGAGCAGTTCTTC.

V and J are TRBV6-1 and TRBJ2-1, with D perhaps TRBD1 (5 bases). Trimming took off 2 bases at V and 7 bases at J, with 18 bases between the two ends. CDR3 length equals 16 residues. Looked up from germline, CDR1 is MNHNS and CDR2 is SASEGT. The CDR3 coding sequence is TGTGCCAGCAGTGAATCGGTGGCAGGGTGGTTAAATGAGCAGTTCTTC. Protein sequence: CASSESVAGWLNEQFF.

V is TRBV4-1 and J is TRBJ2-3, with 7 bases matching TRBD1. The junction had 3 bases not matched to a gene; V was cut back by 0 bases and J by 0 bases. The CDR3 is made up of 16 amino acids. Germline V gene data show CDR1 as MGHRA and CDR2 as YSYEKL. Here the CDR3 reads CASSQDSGQSTDTQYF. The CDR3 DNA is TGCGCCAGCAGCCAAGATTCGGGACAGAGCACAGATACGCAGTATTTT.

This clonotype was counted ten times or more. V usage is TRBV30 and J usage is TRBJ2-6; possible D gene TRBD1, 5 bases. The CDR3 runs to 16 residues. Per the germline V gene, CDR1 is GTSNPN and CDR2 is SVGIG (reference sequence). The germline V and J ends were trimmed by 0 bases and 3 bases, with 12 bases remaining between them. CDR3 residues: CAWSVGAGRGANVLTF. The CDR3 nucleotides read TGTGCCTGGAGTGTAGGGGCAGGGCGTGGGGCCAACGTCCTGACTTTC.

Only a few counts were recorded for this clonotype. The V and J genes are TRBV2 and TRBJ2-1; D is unresolved. The germline V gene has CDR1 SNHLY and CDR2 FYNNEI. This CDR3 spans 17 amino acids. With 0 bases removed from V and 4 bases from J, the gap between germline ends came to 16 bases. The DNA of the CDR3 is TGTGCCAGCAGTGAAGCGGGGTCTCTGTCCGATTACAATGAGCAGTTCTTC. Amino acids: CASSEAGSLSDYNEQFF.

The chain carries TRBV5-5 and TRBJ2-7, with no clear D. The ends were cut back, 3 bases at V and 4 bases at J, with 20 bases in the middle. The germline gives CDR1 SGHKS, CDR2 YYEKEE (reference sequence). The CDR3 length is 16 residues. CDR3 in amino acids: CASSSSVKVDAYEQYF. In DNA form, the CDR3 reads TGTGCCAGCAGCTCGTCGGTGAAGGTGGATGCTTACGAGCAGTACTTC.